The text below deals with one T cell receptor (beta chain). The data belong to a study of T cells in Graves' hyperthyroidism and ophthalmopathy. V was trimmed by 0 bases and J by 8 bases, leaving 7 bases between them. The length of the CDR3 is 12 residues. From germline, CDR1 is SGHAT and CDR2 FQNNGV. Amplified TCR beta CDR3 regions derived from RNA transcripts. When the TCR CDR3 underwent first-round RT-PCR, the HTBI primer set was used. TCRdb itself ran the multiplex PCR reads through MiXCR, one entry per CDR3 protein. The sample has 500,000 to 650,000 distinct CDR3 sequences; approximately 17% are singletons.

The TCR originated in a woman younger than 35 with Graves' ophthalmopathy. This chain connects TRBV11-2 to TRBJ1-1; D gene ambiguous. The source material was blood. CDR3: CASSLESPEAFF. The DNA for the CDR3 is TGTGCCAGCAGCTTAGAGTCGCCAGAAGCTTTCTTT.